One and the same sample provided the 28 T cell receptor beta chains below, sequenced in a study of T cell responses to AZD1222 COVID-19 vaccine. The data were produced by immunoSEQ multiplex PCR, yet TCRdb's version contains in-frame clones alone and is incomplete. The data show 65,000 to 75,000 clones, 75% to 85% seen once. The sample in question was peripheral blood, obtained on day 0 of AZD1222 vaccination. The receptor set was obtained from an adult in good health.

The genes are TRBV29-1 and TRBJ1-5, with 11 bases that match TRBD1. Unmatched junction bases numbered 9, after V lost 0 bases and J lost 5 bases. From germline, CDR1 is SQVTM and CDR2 ANQGSEA. The CDR3 consists of 17 residues. Here the CDR3 DNA reads TGCAGCGTTGAAGAGCCCAGGGACAGGGGGATTGATCAGCCCCAGCATTTT. Translating gives CSVEEPRDRGIDQPQHF.

This clone was recorded a few times. The chain has TRBV7-9 and TRBJ1-5, with D unclear. The CDR3 totals 14 residues. V was cut by 3 bases and J by 3 bases, with 9 bases left in between. CDR1 SEHNR and CDR2 FQNEAQ come from the germline V gene (reference sequence). For the CDR3, the DNA is TGTGCCAGCAGCTTCACAGAGCTCAATCAGCCCCAGCATTTT. It codes for CASSFTELNQPQHF.

J is TRBJ1-1 and V is TRBV7-3; D is uncertain. The V end was cut by 5 bases, the J end by 7 bases, with 14 bases between. In germline, CDR1 is SGHTA, CDR2 FQGTGA. The CDR3 sequence is 13 residues long. For the CDR3, the DNA is TGTGCCAGCAGCCCCCGGCCTCAAGGTGAAGCTTTCTTT. Translating gives CASSPRPQGEAFF.

The genes are TRBV5-1 and TRBJ1-6; TRBD1 aligns across 10 bases. The CDR3 runs 14 residues. The germline V gene has CDR1 SGHRS and CDR2 YFSETQ. J was trimmed by 7 bases and V by 5 bases; bases with no gene match: 3. CDR3 loop: CASRTGQGNSPLHF. CDR3 sequence (DNA): TGCGCCAGCAGAACGGGACAGGGGAATTCACCCCTCCACTTT.

The V call is TRBV6-5, the J call TRBJ1-2, with 10 bases that match TRBD1. The CDR3 runs to 15 residues. After removal of 0 bases from V and 4 bases from J, the junction contained 2 bases not matched to a gene. The V gene's germline CDR1 is MNHEY and CDR2 SVGAGI. The CDR3 sequence: CASSYSGQGTYGYTF. The CDR3 DNA sequence: TGTGCCAGCAGTTACTCGGGACAGGGGACCTATGGCTACACCTTC.

This chain uses TRBV7-9 with TRBJ2-7; D perhaps matches TRBD2 (5 bases). Deletions cut 3 bases from V and 0 bases from J, with 9 bases between. The CDR3 covers 14 residues. CDR1 SEHNR and CDR2 FQNEAQ come from the germline V gene (reference sequence). The CDR3, as DNA: TGTGCCAGCAGCTTTCCGGGGAACTCCTACGAGCAGTACTTC. It yields the protein CASSFPGNSYEQYF.

The rearrangement joins TRBV7-9 to TRBJ2-5; possible D gene TRBD1, 6 bases. Trimming took off 1 base at V and 5 bases at J, with 17 bases between the two ends. This CDR3 spans 16 amino acids. The germline gives CDR1 SEHNR, CDR2 FQNEAQ (reference sequence). For the CDR3, the DNA is TGTGCCAGCAGCTTAGGATCCAGGGGAGACACGGAGACCCAGTACTTC. Protein sequence: CASSLGSRGDTETQYF.

The rearrangement uses TRBV7-2 and TRBJ1-2, with D unclear. The CDR3 runs to 14 residues. Germline V gene sequence: CDR1 SGHTA, CDR2 FQGNSA. Between the trimmed V and J ends, which lost 3 bases and 8 bases, there was a span of 16 bases. The CDR3 reads CASSFTRAARGYTF. The CDR3 DNA sequence: TGTGCCAGCAGCTTCACAAGGGCCGCACGGGGCTACACCTTC.

This rearrangement joins TRBV4-3 to TRBJ1-5, with 9 bases matching TRBD1. This CDR3 region has 16 residues. Looked up from germline, CDR1 is LGHNA and CDR2 is YSLEER. The trim removed 3 bases at V and 6 bases at J, leaving 9 bases unmatched. CDR3 sequence reads: CASSQEYGTGSQPQHF. CDR3 DNA sequence: TGCGCCAGCAGCCAGGAATACGGGACAGGGAGTCAGCCCCAGCATTTT.

The rearrangement uses TRBV4-2 and TRBJ2-1; tentatively, D is TRBD2 (5 bases). This CDR3 has 17 amino acids. V lost 0 bases to trimming and J lost 0 bases, with 12 bases between them. Germline CDR1 and CDR2: LGHNA and YNFKEQ. This chain's CDR3 is CASSQEIAGRSYNEQFF. The CDR3 coding sequence is TGTGCCAGCAGCCAAGAAATCGCGGGCCGCTCCTACAATGAGCAGTTCTTC.

The genes are TRBV28 and TRBJ2-7; D gene unclear. Deletions cut 4 bases from V and 9 bases from J, with 10 bases between. Germline V CDR1 and CDR2: MDHEN, SYDVKM. This CDR3 has 11 residues. Here the CDR3 reads CASSSVAVQYF. The CDR3 DNA is TGTGCCAGCAGTTCAGTTGCAGTGCAGTACTTC.

V usage is TRBV6-5 and J usage is TRBJ1-6; D perhaps matches TRBD1 (6 bases). V lost 5 bases and J 5 bases, leaving 7 bases between the germline ends. CDR1 and CDR2 (germline): MNHEY, SVGAGI. The CDR3 has 13 residues. CDR3 region: CASSTGNNSPLHF. For the CDR3, the DNA is TGTGCCAGCAGTACAGGGAATAATTCACCCCTCCACTTT.

The rearrangement links TRBV5-1 to TRBJ2-2; 12 bases align to TRBD2. The V and J ends lost 3 bases and 7 bases, in that order; junction bases with no gene match: 4. Germline-derived CDR1 and CDR2 are SGHRS and YFSETQ. This CDR3 region has 15 residues. For the CDR3, the DNA is TGCGCCAGCAGCTCTACTAGCGGGGGGATCGGGGAGCTGTTTTTT. Translated: CASSSTSGGIGELFF.

The rearrangement uses TRBV11-2 and TRBJ1-2; TRBD1 aligns across 7 bases. Germline CDR1 is SGHAT and CDR2 is FQNNGV. Trimming at V came to 8 bases and at J to 5 bases, leaving 14 bases not matched to a gene. The CDR3 totals 15 residues. In DNA form, the CDR3 reads TGTGCCAGCGGGCAAATGGGCAGGGGGTTGTATGGCTACACCTTC. This codes for CASGQMGRGLYGYTF.

The chain links TRBV5-1 to TRBJ2-7; TRBD1 agrees at 8 bases. The germline gives CDR1 SGHRS, CDR2 YFSETQ. This CDR3 has 14 amino acids. V dropped 0 bases and J dropped 4; count of bases not matched to a gene: 3. DNA of the CDR3: TGCGCCAGCAGCTTGGAAACAGGGGGTTACGAGCAGTACTTC. This gives the protein CASSLETGGYEQYF.

The chain carries TRBV19 and TRBJ2-7, with D unclear. V was clipped by 1 base and J by 4 bases, with 8 bases between them. This CDR3 contains 13 residues. CDR1 LNHDA and CDR2 SQIVND come from the germline V gene (reference sequence). CDR3 amino acids: CASSIGYSYEQYF. CDR3 nucleotides: TGTGCCAGTAGTATAGGGTACTCGTACGAGCAGTACTTC. The whole variable domain, filled in from reference TRBV19 and TRBJ2-7, reads DGGITQSPKYLFRKEGQNVTLSCEQNLNHDAMYWYRQDPGQGLRLIYYSQIVNDFQKGDIAEGYSVSREKKESFPLTVTSAQKNPTAFYLCASSIGYSYEQYFGPGTRLTVT.

The chain couples TRBV19 to TRBJ2-5; D unclear. The germline V gene has CDR1 LNHDA and CDR2 SQIVND (reference sequence). The CDR3 covers 13 residues. V was pared by 5 bases and J by 1 base, with 8 bases between. The CDR3 loop reads CASSRGSQETQYF. The CDR3 bases are TGTGCCAGTAGTCGAGGCAGCCAAGAGACCCAGTACTTC.

The chain recombines TRBV5-1 with TRBJ1-1; unclear D gene. This CDR3 comprises 13 residues. Germline lookup yields CDR1 SGHRS and CDR2 YFSETQ. Deletions cut 7 bases from V and 5 bases from J, with 15 bases between. CDR3 bases: TGCGCCAGCGCACATCGGGGAGGTACTGAAGCTTTCTTT. As protein: CASAHRGGTEAFF.

The J gene is TRBJ1-1, the V gene TRBV27, with a weak D call TRBD1 (5 bases). In germline, CDR1 is MNHEY, CDR2 SMNVEV (reference sequence). This CDR3 is built from 14 residues. V lost 5 bases and J 2 bases, leaving 12 bases between the germline ends. CDR3 bases: TGTGCCAGCAGTCTGGTCAGGGACAACACTGAAGCTTTCTTT. As protein: CASSLVRDNTEAFF.

V usage is TRBV24-1 and J usage is TRBJ1-1, with D tentatively TRBD1 (6 bases). This CDR3 is 13 amino acids long. Trimming removed 9 bases at V and 0 bases at J, with 10 bases between. Germline V gives CDR1 KGHDR, CDR2 SFDVKD. The CDR3 spells CATRRDMNTEAFF. The CDR3 DNA follows: TGTGCCACCCGACGGGACATGAACACTGAAGCTTTCTTT.

The chain combines TRBV27 with TRBJ2-1; 7 bases fit TRBD1. With V trimmed by 5 bases and J by 8 bases, 12 bases remained unmatched. Germline V CDR1 and CDR2: MNHEY, SMNVEV (reference sequence). This CDR3 comprises 15 residues. CDR3 residues: CASSPRTGLIDEQFF. The DNA for the CDR3 is TGTGCCAGCAGTCCCCGGACAGGCCTAATCGATGAGCAGTTCTTC.

This chain uses TRBV27 with TRBJ1-2; unclear D gene. Per the germline V gene, CDR1 is MNHEY and CDR2 is SMNVEV (reference sequence). CDR3 length: 14 residues. V lost 7 bases to trimming and J lost 0 bases, with 12 bases between them. CDR3 bases: TGTGCCAGCAAGCCAGGCCTTACTAACTATGGCTACACCTTC. Translating gives CASKPGLTNYGYTF.

The chain couples TRBV28 to TRBJ1-2, with D unclear. The germline gives CDR1 MDHEN, CDR2 SYDVKM. The CDR3 contains 13 residues. V dropped 1 base and J dropped 5 bases, with 8 bases sitting between them. CDR3 protein: CASSLSNAYGYTF. The DNA for the CDR3 is TGTGCCAGCAGTTTATCTAACGCATATGGCTACACCTTC.

The rearrangement links TRBV28 to TRBJ2-7; the D gene is possibly TRBD2 (6 bases). This CDR3 is 12 amino acids long. Between the trimmed V and J ends, which lost 4 bases and 5 bases, there was a span of 9 bases. Germline V gene lookup returns CDR1 MDHEN and CDR2 SYDVKM. CDR3 region: CASSSGVHEQYF. CDR3 bases: TGTGCCAGCAGTTCGGGGGTCCACGAGCAGTACTTC.

The chain links TRBV9 to TRBJ1-1; D unclear. The germline V gene encodes CDR1 SGDLS and CDR2 YYNGEE. This CDR3 spans 13 amino acids. The V gene lost 0 bases and the J gene lost 4 bases, with 7 bases spanning the gap. CDR3 sequence reads: CASSVEQTTEAFF. The DNA of the CDR3 is TGTGCCAGCAGCGTAGAACAGACCACTGAAGCTTTCTTT.

This clone has a handful of counts. The V gene is TRBV9, the J gene TRBJ1-2; D call uncertain. Germline CDR1 is SGDLS and CDR2 is YYNGEE. The V end was cut by 1 base, the J end by 2 bases, with 9 bases between. The CDR3 contains 14 residues. DNA for the CDR3: TGTGCCAGCAGCGTATCGGGTTCGAACTATGGCTACACCTTC. It specifies CASSVSGSNYGYTF.

This chain connects TRBV6-5 to TRBJ1-2; perhaps TRBD1 as D (6 bases). Trimming took 2 bases from V and 8 from J, leaving 15 bases between them. The CDR3 runs 14 residues. Germline V gives CDR1 MNHEY, CDR2 SVGAGI. In DNA, the CDR3 is TGTGCCAGCAGTTACGACAGACAGGCCCTGGGCTACACCTTC. Translation: CASSYDRQALGYTF.

This chain joins TRBV6-5 and TRBJ1-2; D is ambiguous. CDR1 is MNHEY, CDR2 SVGAGI, per germline. V lost 2 bases, J lost 8 bases, and 15 bases lay in between. The CDR3 contains 14 residues. The CDR3 sequence: CASSYDSALGGYTF. CDR3 sequence (DNA): TGTGCCAGCAGTTACGACTCGGCTTTGGGGGGCTACACCTTC.